The 9 T cell receptor beta chains below all came from one sample that was sequenced in a study of T cell responses to AZD1222 COVID-19 vaccine. The data were produced by immunoSEQ multiplex PCR, yet TCRdb's version contains in-frame clones alone and is incomplete. This table has over 110,000 clones, 85% to 90% appearing once. The specimen comprised peripheral blood, sampled on day 0 of AZD1222 vaccination. All receptors derive from an adult in good health.

A single count supports this clone. CDR3 sequence (DNA): TGTGCCACCAGTGATCCGGGACTAGCGGGAGCGACCACAGATACGCAGTATTTT. Translation gives CATSDPGLAGATTDTQYF. The V gene is TRBV24-1, the J gene TRBJ2-3; TRBD2 agrees at 14 bases. The CDR3 consists of 18 residues. CDR1 is KGHDR, CDR2 SFDVKD, per germline. V lost 3 bases and J lost 2; bases outside the gene matches: 6.

This clone was observed a single time. J is TRBJ1-4 and V is TRBV7-8; the match to TRBD1 covers 8 bases. CDR1 SGHVS and CDR2 FQNEAQ come from the germline V gene. The CDR3 has 15 residues. J was trimmed by 5 bases and V by 5 bases; bases with no gene match: 7. CDR3 sequence: CASSRNRGENEKLFF. The DNA of the CDR3 is TGTGCCAGCAGCCGAAACAGGGGGGAAAATGAAAAACTGTTTTTT.

The V gene is TRBV5-7, the J gene TRBJ2-5; unclear D gene. TRBV5-7 belongs to the ORF category, with a function that is uncertain. This CDR3 has 13 amino acids. The V gene lost 2 bases and the J gene lost 3 bases, with 8 bases spanning the gap. The CDR3 spells CASSFLGKETQYF. The CDR3 DNA sequence: TGTGCCAGCAGCTTTTTAGGGAAAGAGACCCAGTACTTC.

J is TRBJ2-1 and V is TRBV3-1 (or the pseudogene TRBV3-2); D not certain. CDR3 length equals 15 residues. V lost 1 base and J lost 8, with 15 bases in between. Germline V gene lookup returns CDR1 LGHDT and CDR2 YNNKEL (reference sequence). The CDR3 protein is CASSQGVIYPDEQFF. CDR3 sequence (DNA): TGTGCCAGCAGCCAAGGGGTCATCTATCCGGATGAGCAGTTCTTC.

CDR3 DNA: TGTGCCAGCAGCCGTAACAGGGAAGCCCCTGAAAAACTGTTTTTT. Residues: CASSRNREAPEKLFF. V is TRBV6-5 and J is TRBJ1-4; tentative D call: TRBD1 (6 bases). The V end was cut by 6 bases, the J end by 7 bases, with 18 bases between. The CDR3 contains 15 residues. CDR1 MNHEY and CDR2 SVGAGI come from the germline V gene.

This clone appeared once. The chain carries TRBV4-1 and TRBJ1-2, with D maybe TRBD1 (5 bases). The CDR3 extends over 15 amino acids. The V end lost 2 bases, the J end lost 6 bases, and 16 bases lay between the germline ends. CDR1 MGHRA and CDR2 YSYEKL come from the germline V gene. CDR3 nucleotide sequence: TGCGCCAGCAGCCAATTCGGCTGGGGACCTGATGGCTACACCTTC. Its protein product is CASSQFGWGPDGYTF.

The genes are TRBV27 and TRBJ2-7, with D possibly being TRBD2 (5 bases). Germline assignment: CDR1 MNHEY and CDR2 SMNVEV (reference sequence). The CDR3 spans 15 residues. Trimming stripped 0 bases from V and 7 bases from J, with 16 bases between. The CDR3 nucleotides are TGTGCCAGCAGTTTATCGAGGGCAGGAAATACGGAGCAGTACTTC. Its translation: CASSLSRAGNTEQYF.

The CDR3 DNA sequence: TGTGCCAGCAGCTTACTCGCTAGCGGGAGAATAAATGAGCAGTTCTTC. Translating it yields CASSLLASGRINEQFF. This chain links TRBV7-3 with TRBJ2-1; TRBD2 aligns across 10 bases. J was trimmed by 7 bases and V by 2 bases; bases with no gene match: 8. CDR3 length equals 16 residues. Germline CDR1 reads SGHTA; CDR2 reads FQGTGA.

This sequence joins TRBV4-1 and TRBJ1-6, with D perhaps matching TRBD1 (5 bases). V was shortened by 1 base and J by 5 bases, with 6 bases between the two germline ends. CDR3 length equals 14 residues. The germline V gene has CDR1 MGHRA and CDR2 YSYEKL. The CDR3 spells CASSQGRDNSPLHF. The CDR3 region has the DNA TGCGCCAGCAGCCAAGGCAGGGATAATTCACCCCTCCACTTT.